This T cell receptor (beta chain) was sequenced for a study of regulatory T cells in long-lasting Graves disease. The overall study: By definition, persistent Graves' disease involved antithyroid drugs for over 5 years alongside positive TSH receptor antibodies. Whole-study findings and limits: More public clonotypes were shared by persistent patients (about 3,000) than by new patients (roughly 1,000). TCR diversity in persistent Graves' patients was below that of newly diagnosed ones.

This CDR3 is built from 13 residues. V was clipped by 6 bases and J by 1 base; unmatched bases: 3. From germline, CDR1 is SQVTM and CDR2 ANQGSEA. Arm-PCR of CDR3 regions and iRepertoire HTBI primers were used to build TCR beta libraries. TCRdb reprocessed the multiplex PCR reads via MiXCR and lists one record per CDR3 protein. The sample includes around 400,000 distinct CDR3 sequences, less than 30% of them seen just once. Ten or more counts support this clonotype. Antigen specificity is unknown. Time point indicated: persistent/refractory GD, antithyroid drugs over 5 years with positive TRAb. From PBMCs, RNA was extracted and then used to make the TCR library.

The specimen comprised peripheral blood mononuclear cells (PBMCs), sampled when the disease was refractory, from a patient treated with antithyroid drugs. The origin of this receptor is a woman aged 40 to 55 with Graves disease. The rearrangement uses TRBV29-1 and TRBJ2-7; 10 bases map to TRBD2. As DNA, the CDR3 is TGCAGCGTCTGGACTAGCGGTTCCTACGAGCAGTACTTC. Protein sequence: CSVWTSGSYEQYF.